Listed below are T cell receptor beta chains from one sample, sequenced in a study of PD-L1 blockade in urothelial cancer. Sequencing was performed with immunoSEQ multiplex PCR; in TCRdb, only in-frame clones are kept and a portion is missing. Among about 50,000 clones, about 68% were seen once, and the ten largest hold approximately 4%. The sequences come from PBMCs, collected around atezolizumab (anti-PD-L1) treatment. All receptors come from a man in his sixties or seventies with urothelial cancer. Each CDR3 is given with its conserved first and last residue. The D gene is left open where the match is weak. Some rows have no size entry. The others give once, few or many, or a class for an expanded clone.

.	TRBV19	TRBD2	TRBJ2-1	TGTGCCAGTAGTATAAGGGCGGGAGCGAACAATGAGCAGTTCTTC	CASSIRAGANNEQFF
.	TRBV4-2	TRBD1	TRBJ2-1	TGTGCCAGCAGCCAAGATGAGTGGACAGGGTACAATGAGCAGTTCTTC	CASSQDEWTGYNEQFF
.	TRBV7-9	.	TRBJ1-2	TGTGCCAGCAGCCAAACGGGAGGGGACGGCTACACCTTC	CASSQTGGDGYTF
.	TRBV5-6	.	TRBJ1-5	TGTGCCAGCAGCTTGCTAGGGGTGGATAGCAATCAGCCCCAGCATTTT	CASSLLGVDSNQPQHF
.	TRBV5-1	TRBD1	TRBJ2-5	TGCGCCAGCAGCCTAGGGACAGTCATGAGAAGGGAGACCCAGTACTTC	CASSLGTVMRRETQYF
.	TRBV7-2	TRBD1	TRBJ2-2	TGTGCCAGCAGACCGGGACAGGGTCACGAGGGGGAGCTGTTTTTT	CASRPGQGHEGELFF
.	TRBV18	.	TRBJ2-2	TGTGCCAGCTCACCACGACGGAGCACCGGGGAGCTGTTTTTT	CASSPRRSTGELFF
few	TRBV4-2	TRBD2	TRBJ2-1	TGTGCCAGCAGCCAAGACCCCACTAGCGGGGGTTCGGGGGAGCAGTTCTTC	CASSQDPTSGGSGEQFF
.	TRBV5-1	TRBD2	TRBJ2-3	TGCGCCAGCAGCTTGGATTTACGGGGGGGCAGGGCAGATACGCAGTATTTT	CASSLDLRGGRADTQYF
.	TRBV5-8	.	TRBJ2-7	TGTGCCAGCAGCGAGGGTTGGGGCTACGAGCAGTACTTC	CASSEGWGYEQYF
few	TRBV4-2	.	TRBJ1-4	TGTGCCAGCAGCCAGGAGTTACGGACTAATGAAAAACTGTTTTTT	CASSQELRTNEKLFF
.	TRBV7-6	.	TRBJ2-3	TGTGCCAGCAGCTTAATCCATGGCACCCGTTCGAGCACAGATACGCAGTATTTT	CASSLIHGTRSSTDTQYF
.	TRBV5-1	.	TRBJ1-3	TGCGCCAGCAGCTTGGCAGGGGCCGGAAACACCATATATTTT	CASSLAGAGNTIYF
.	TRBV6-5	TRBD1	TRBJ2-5	TGTGCCAGCACTAAACACCGGACAGGACAAGAGACCCAGTACTTC	CASTKHRTGQETQYF
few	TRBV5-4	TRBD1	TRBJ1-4	TGTGCCAGCAGCCCAACCCCGGGACAGGGCTATGAAAAACTGTTTTTT	CASSPTPGQGYEKLFF
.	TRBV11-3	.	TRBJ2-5	TGTGCCAGCAGCTCCATCGAAGCGGTCGCCCAAGAGACCCAGTACTTC	CASSSIEAVAQETQYF
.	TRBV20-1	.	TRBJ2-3	TGCAGTGGTGGGAGGACAGATACGCAGTATTTT	CSGGRTDTQYF
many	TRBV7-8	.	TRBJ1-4	TGTGCCAGCAGTCCCGACAGGATAGGAGAAAAACTGTTTTTT	CASSPDRIGEKLFF
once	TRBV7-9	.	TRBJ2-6	TGTGCCAGCAGCTTAGACGGTAGCTCTGGGGCCAACGTCCTGACTTTC	CASSLDGSSGANVLTF
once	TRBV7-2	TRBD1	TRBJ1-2	TGTGCCAGCAGCTTATCAGGGGGTTTAGGCTACACCTTC	CASSLSGGLGYTF
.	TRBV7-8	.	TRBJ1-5	TGTGCCAGCAGCTTATACGGTAATCAGCCCCAGCATTTT	CASSLYGNQPQHF
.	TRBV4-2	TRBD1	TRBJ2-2	TGTGCCAGCAGCCAAGAGGGACAGCTGAACACCGGGGAGCTGTTTTTT	CASSQEGQLNTGELFF
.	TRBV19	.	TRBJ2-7	TGTGCCAGTAGTGCCCAGAGACACGGGGACTCGGGGGACGAGCAGTACTTC	CASSAQRHGDSGDEQYF
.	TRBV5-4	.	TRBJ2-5	TGTGCCAGCAGCCATAAACTGGTTGAAGAGACCCAGTACTTC	CASSHKLVEETQYF
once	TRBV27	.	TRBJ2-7	TGTGCCAGCAGTCTTTGGGACAAGCCCTACGAGCAGTACTTC	CASSLWDKPYEQYF
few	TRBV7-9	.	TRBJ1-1	TGTGCCAGCAGCCCCCGGACAAGCCAATCTGAAGCTTTCTTT	CASSPRTSQSEAFF
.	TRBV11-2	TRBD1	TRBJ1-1	TGTGCCAGCAGCTTTAGAGGGCCTCAGGGGGGTGTGAAAGCTTTCTTT	CASSFRGPQGGVKAFF